This T cell receptor (beta chain) was identified during a study of blood T cell repertoires in COVID-19. Study background: Acute and convalescent COVID-19 samples came from the United States, Italy and Spain. From T cells, B-cell-depleted T cells, or PBMCs came the material, which was cDNA or gDNA.

To note about this clone: The sample holds other DNA sequences that translate to the same CDR3.

In the authors' methods: Scientists estimated how many nucleated cells there were by amplifying reference gene primers. The table came from immunoSEQ multiplex PCR; TCRdb's copy has only in-frame clones and leaves some out. Clonal size and the V and J genes are those of that table, whereas D and trimming came from the DNA. This sample yields a few hundred thousand clones, of which approximately 86% are seen a single time; roughly 14% belongs to the top ten. Seattle patient enrollment occurred during active infection, with longitudinal follow-up thereafter. CDR1 and CDR2 from the germline V gene are MNHEY and SVGAGI. Trimming pared 2 bases from V and 6 bases from J, leaving 8 bases between. The length of the CDR3 is 14 residues.

The TCR comes from a woman in her 70s with COVID-19, enrolled during active disease. This chain links TRBV6-5 with TRBJ1-6; no firm D call. The specimen was peripheral blood. The CDR3 nucleotides are TGTGCCAGCAGTTACGGAGCCGTTAATTCACCCCTCCACTTT. Its translation: CASSYGAVNSPLHF.